What follows are 18 T cell receptor beta chains derived from one specimen sequenced in a study of Ad26.COV2.S vaccination and SARS-CoV-2 variants. The treatment was: some 19 received Ad26.COV2.S at low or high dose, single or two shots; 5 received placebo; per-sample allocation not given. Samples came from day 63 after the first vaccine or placebo injection. Clones were read by immunoSEQ multiplex PCR, and TCRdb kept only the in-frame ones, dropping some. The table records some 250,000 clones, over 75% of them present only once. Material: peripheral blood, obtained in a trial of Ad26.COV2.S vaccine versus placebo. The receptors originated from a person between 18 and 65 years old who received the Ad26.COV2.S COVID-19 vaccine or a placebo.

This sequence joins TRBV7-3 and TRBJ1-2; perhaps TRBD1 as D (6 bases). This CDR3 region has 15 residues. Germline lookup yields CDR1 SGHTA and CDR2 FQGTGA. V lost 0 bases to trimming and J lost 7 bases, with 15 bases between them. The CDR3 sequence is CASSLTGGEESGYTF. The CDR3 nucleotides read TGTGCCAGCAGCTTAACGGGGGGCGAAGAGTCTGGCTACACCTTC.

This chain connects TRBV2 to TRBJ1-3; the match to TRBD1 covers 7 bases. Trimming cost V 6 bases and J 4 bases; bases outside gene matches: 6. The CDR3 spans 14 residues. Germline V gene sequence: CDR1 SNHLY, CDR2 FYNNEI. The CDR3 region has the DNA TGTGCCAGCAGCAGAGGGACAGCCGGAAACACCATATATTTT. Encoded protein: CASSRGTAGNTIYF.

The chain links TRBV21-1 to TRBJ2-7; the D call in the table, TRBD2, was not verified against the DNA. TRBV21-1 is labeled a pseudogene. The CDR3 covers 16 residues. As DNA, the CDR3 is TGTGCCAGCAGCAAAGGTGAGGGAGTGACGAGCTACGAGCAGTACTTC. This gives the protein CASSKGEGVTSYEQYF.

The chain has TRBV5-1 and TRBJ2-1; 8 bases map to TRBD1. Germline V gives CDR1 SGHRS, CDR2 YFSETQ. The CDR3 consists of 17 residues. The J segment lost 7 bases and the V segment lost 0 bases, leaving 12 bases of the junction unmatched. The CDR3 region is CASSLGPTGTGSNEQFF. The CDR3 DNA sequence: TGCGCCAGCAGCTTGGGACCTACCGGGACAGGTAGTAATGAGCAGTTCTTC.

V is TRBV4-1 and J is TRBJ1-1; 8 nucleotides line up with TRBD1. Unmatched junction bases numbered 6, after V lost 1 base and J lost 5 bases. In germline, CDR1 is MGHRA, CDR2 YSYEKL. The CDR3 length is 15 residues. CDR3 in DNA: TGCGCCAGCAGCCAAGTAGACAGGGGTGTTACTGAAGCTTTCTTT. This gives the protein CASSQVDRGVTEAFF.

The rearrangement links TRBV7-3 to TRBJ2-2, with TRBD1 identical over 12 bases. Trimming cost V 10 bases and J 6 bases; bases outside gene matches: 3. The CDR3 has 13 amino acids. Germline values: CDR1 SGHTA, CDR2 FQGTGA. The chain's CDR3 is CATGQGAAGELFF. The CDR3 coding sequence is TGTGCCACGGGACAGGGGGCCGCCGGGGAGCTGTTTTTT.

This clone has only a few counts. This sequence joins TRBV2 and TRBJ2-7; D may be TRBD2 (5 bases). V gave up 10 bases and J gave up 1 base, with 11 bases separating them. This CDR3 spans 12 amino acids. Germline CDR1 reads SNHLY; CDR2 reads FYNNEI. CDR3 loop: CATKLVSYEQYF. CDR3 in DNA: TGTGCCACGAAACTAGTTTCCTACGAGCAGTACTTC. The whole variable domain, remainder taken from reference TRBV2 and TRBJ2-7, is EPEVTQTPSHQVTQMGQEVILRCVPISNHLYFYWYRQILGQKVEFLVSFYNNEISEKSEIFDDQFSVERPDGSNFTLKIRSTKLEDSAMYFCATKLVSYEQYFGPGTRLTVT.

V is TRBV30 and J is TRBJ1-5; 7 bases align to TRBD1. The germline V gene encodes CDR1 GTSNPN and CDR2 SVGIG (reference sequence). This CDR3 region has 14 residues. V shed 2 bases and J 4 bases; nucleotides not matched to a gene: 5. For the CDR3, the DNA is TGTGCCTGGAGTCCAGGGACAGCGAATCAGCCCCAGCATTTT. Encoded protein: CAWSPGTANQPQHF.

This clone has more than one count but fewer than ten. V is TRBV28 and J is TRBJ2-7; TRBD2 aligns across 8 bases. Per the germline V gene, CDR1 is MDHEN and CDR2 is SYDVKM. V trimming: 7 bases; J trimming: 7 bases; junction bases outside the gene matches: 9. The CDR3 consists of 13 residues. Here the CDR3 reads CASIAGGAYEQYF. The CDR3 nucleotides are TGTGCCAGCATTGCCGGGGGGGCTTATGAGCAGTACTTC. Full variable domain (missing parts from reference TRBV28 and TRBJ2-7): DVKVTQSSRYLVKRTGEKVFLECVQDMDHENMFWYRQDPGLGLRLIYFSYDVKMKEKGDIPEGYSVSREKKERFSLILESASTNQTSMYLCASIAGGAYEQYFGPGTRLTVT.

The chain carries TRBV3-1 (or the pseudogene TRBV3-2) and TRBJ1-6, with TRBD1 as a possible D gene (5 bases). The germline V and J ends were trimmed by 3 bases and 0 bases, with 18 bases remaining between them. CDR1 is LGHDT, CDR2 YNNKEL, per germline (reference sequence). CDR3 length: 19 residues. This chain's CDR3 is CASSQDPPDISSYNSPLHF. CDR3 nucleotide sequence: TGTGCCAGCAGCCAGGACCCCCCGGACATTAGCTCCTATAATTCACCCCTCCACTTT.

This chain links TRBV6-5 with TRBJ2-6; D is possibly TRBD1 (6 bases). Germline V gene data show CDR1 as MNHEY and CDR2 as SVGAGI. This CDR3 comprises 15 residues. V was clipped by 5 bases and J by 3 bases, with 11 bases between them. CDR3 residues: CASSRGGGGANVLTF. The CDR3 bases are TGTGCCAGCAGTCGAGGGGGTGGTGGGGCCAACGTCCTGACTTTC.

The rearrangement links TRBV11-3 to TRBJ2-5; D possibly matches TRBD1 or TRBD2 (5 bases each). The CDR3 is 13 residues long. CDR1 is SGHNT, CDR2 YENEEA, per germline. V lost 3 bases to trimming and J lost 4 bases, with 9 bases between them. The CDR3 DNA sequence: TGTGCCAGCAGCTTTCGGGACGGAGAGACCCAGTACTTC. The encoded protein is CASSFRDGETQYF. The full variable domain, its missing parts supplied by reference TRBV11-3 and TRBJ2-5, is EAGVVQSPRYKIIEKKQPVAFWCNPISGHNTLYWYLQNLGQGPELLIRYENEEAVDDSQLPKDRFSAERLKGVDSTLKIQPAELGDSAVYLCASSFRDGETQYFGPGTRLLVL.

Comment on this clone: The germline gene is not matched at one end of the junction; a read error may be the cause. This rearrangement joins TRBV28 to TRBJ1-1; D not certain. CDR3 length: 13 residues. Germline-derived CDR1 and CDR2 are MDHEN and SYDVKM. The CDR3 nucleotides read TGTGCCAGCGGGCTCACCGGGCACACCGAAGCTTTCTTT. Residues: CASGLTGHTEAFF. Full variable domain (outside the CDR3, taken from reference TRBV28 and TRBJ1-1): DVKVTQSSRYLVKRTGEKVFLECVQDMDHENMFWYRQDPGLGLRLIYFSYDVKMKEKGDIPEGYSVSREKKERFSLILESASTNQTSMYLCASGLTGHTEAFFGQGTRLTVV.

To note about this clone: In the same sample, other DNA sequences code for this CDR3. The chain joins TRBV18 to TRBJ2-7, with 7 bases fitting TRBD1. CDR1 is KGHSH and CDR2 is LQKENI in the germline V gene. Germline trimming cut 9 bases from V and 4 bases from J; bases unmatched to any gene: 9. The CDR3 covers 13 residues. The CDR3 region has the DNA TGTGCCAGTTCCAGGGACAGTAGTTACGAGCAGTACTTC. It translates to CASSRDSSYEQYF.

The gene calls are TRBV6-2 or TRBV6-3 and TRBJ1-6, with no clear D. The CDR3 consists of 14 residues. The germline V gene has CDR1 MNHEY and CDR2 SVGEGT. The V end lost 4 bases, the J end lost 13 bases, and 17 bases lay between the germline ends. As DNA, the CDR3 is TGTGCCAGCAGTTCAGGACTGGGCGGTTCGCCCCTCCACTTT. Residues: CASSSGLGGSPLHF.

The chain uses TRBV3-1 (or the pseudogene TRBV3-2) and TRBJ2-5; D unresolved. Germline CDR1 and CDR2: LGHDT and YNNKEL (reference sequence). V was pared by 4 bases and J by 3 bases, with 3 bases between. The CDR3 consists of 11 residues. Here the CDR3 reads CASSLEETQYF. For the CDR3, the DNA is TGTGCCAGCAGCCTTGAAGAGACCCAGTACTTC.

The CDR3 loop reads CASSFPTGVLSNTEAFF. Here the CDR3 DNA reads TGTGCCAGCAGTTTCCCTACAGGGGTCCTATCGAACACTGAAGCTTTCTTT. V and J are TRBV28 and TRBJ1-1, with TRBD1 matching 7 bases. Germline-derived CDR1 and CDR2 are MDHEN and SYDVKM. This CDR3 is 17 amino acids long. The V segment lost 3 bases and the J segment 1 base; nucleotides outside the gene matches: 11.

The rearrangement uses TRBV30 and TRBJ1-3, with D hard to call. V was pared by 0 bases and J by 0 bases, with 6 bases between. The length of the CDR3 is 14 residues. The germline V gene has CDR1 GTSNPN and CDR2 SVGIG (reference sequence). The CDR3, as DNA: TGTGCCTGGAGTGTGGGCCGCTCTGGAAACACCATATATTTT. Translating it yields CAWSVGRSGNTIYF.